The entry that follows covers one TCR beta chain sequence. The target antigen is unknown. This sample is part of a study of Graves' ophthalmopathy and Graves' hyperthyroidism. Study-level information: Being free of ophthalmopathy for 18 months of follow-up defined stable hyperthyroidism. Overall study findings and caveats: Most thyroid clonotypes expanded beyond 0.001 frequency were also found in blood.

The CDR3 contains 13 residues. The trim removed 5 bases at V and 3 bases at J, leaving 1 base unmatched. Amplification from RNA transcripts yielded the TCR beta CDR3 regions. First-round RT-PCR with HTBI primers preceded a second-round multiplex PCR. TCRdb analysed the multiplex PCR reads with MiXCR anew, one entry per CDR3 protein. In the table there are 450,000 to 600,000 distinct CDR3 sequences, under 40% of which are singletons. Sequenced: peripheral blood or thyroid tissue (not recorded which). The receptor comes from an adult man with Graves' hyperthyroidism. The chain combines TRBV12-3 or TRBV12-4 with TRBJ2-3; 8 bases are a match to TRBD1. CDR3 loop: CASSGDRTDTQYF. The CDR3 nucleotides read TGTGCCAGCAGTGGGGACAGGACAGATACGCAGTATTTT.